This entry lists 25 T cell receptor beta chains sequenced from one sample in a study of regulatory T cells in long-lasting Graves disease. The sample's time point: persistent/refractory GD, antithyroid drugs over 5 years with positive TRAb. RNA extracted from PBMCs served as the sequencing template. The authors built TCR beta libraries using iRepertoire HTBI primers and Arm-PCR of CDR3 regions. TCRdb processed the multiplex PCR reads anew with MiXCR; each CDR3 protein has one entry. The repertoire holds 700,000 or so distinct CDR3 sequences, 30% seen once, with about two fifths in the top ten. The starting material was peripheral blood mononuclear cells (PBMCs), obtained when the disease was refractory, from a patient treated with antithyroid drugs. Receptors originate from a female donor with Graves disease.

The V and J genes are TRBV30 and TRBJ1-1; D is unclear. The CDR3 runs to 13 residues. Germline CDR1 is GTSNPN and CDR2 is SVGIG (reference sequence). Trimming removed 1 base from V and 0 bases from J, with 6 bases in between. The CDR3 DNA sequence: TGTGCCTGGAGTGGCAGTTTGAACACTGAAGCTTTCTTT. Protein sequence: CAWSGSLNTEAFF.

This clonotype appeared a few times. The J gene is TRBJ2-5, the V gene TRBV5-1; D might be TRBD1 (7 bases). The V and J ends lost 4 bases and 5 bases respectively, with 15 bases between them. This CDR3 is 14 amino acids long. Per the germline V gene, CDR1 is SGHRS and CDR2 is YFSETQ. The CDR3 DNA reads TGCGCCAGCAGCATGACAGGGAGGAGTGAGACCCAGTACTTC. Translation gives CASSMTGRSETQYF.

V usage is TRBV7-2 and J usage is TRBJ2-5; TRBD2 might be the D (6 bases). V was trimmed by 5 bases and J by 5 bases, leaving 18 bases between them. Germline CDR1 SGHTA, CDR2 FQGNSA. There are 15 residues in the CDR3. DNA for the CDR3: TGTGCCAGCAGCAGACCGGGCCGCCGGGGGGAGACCCAGTACTTC. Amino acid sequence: CASSRPGRRGETQYF.

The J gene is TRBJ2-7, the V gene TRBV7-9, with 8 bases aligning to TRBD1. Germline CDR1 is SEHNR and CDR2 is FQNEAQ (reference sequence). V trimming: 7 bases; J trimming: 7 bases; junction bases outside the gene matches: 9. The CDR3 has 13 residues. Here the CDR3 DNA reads TGTGCCAGCAACCCGACAGGGGTCACGGAGCAGTACTTC. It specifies CASNPTGVTEQYF.

CDR3 DNA sequence: TGCGCCAGCAGCGGACTGACAGGGAGGCATCAAGAGACCCAGTACTTC. Translated, it gives CASSGLTGRHQETQYF. This sequence joins TRBV5-1 and TRBJ2-5; weak D call: TRBD1 (7 bases). V shed 4 bases and J shed 2 bases, with 18 bases lying between them. There are 16 residues in the CDR3. Germline CDR1 is SGHRS and CDR2 is YFSETQ.

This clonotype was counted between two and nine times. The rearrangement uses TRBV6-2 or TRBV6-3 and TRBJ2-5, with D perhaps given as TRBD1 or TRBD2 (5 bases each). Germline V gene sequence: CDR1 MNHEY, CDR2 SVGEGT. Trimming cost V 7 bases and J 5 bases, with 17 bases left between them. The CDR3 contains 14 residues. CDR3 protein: CASTHVGVVETQYF. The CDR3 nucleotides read TGTGCCAGCACCCACGTGGGGGTCGTGGAGACCCAGTACTTC.

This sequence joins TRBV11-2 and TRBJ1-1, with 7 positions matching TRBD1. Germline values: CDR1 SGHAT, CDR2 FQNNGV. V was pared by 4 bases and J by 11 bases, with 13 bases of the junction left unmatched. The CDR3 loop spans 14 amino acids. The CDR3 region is CASSSVVRQGFAFF. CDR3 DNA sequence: TGTGCCAGCAGCTCCGTAGTGAGACAGGGTTTCGCTTTCTTT.

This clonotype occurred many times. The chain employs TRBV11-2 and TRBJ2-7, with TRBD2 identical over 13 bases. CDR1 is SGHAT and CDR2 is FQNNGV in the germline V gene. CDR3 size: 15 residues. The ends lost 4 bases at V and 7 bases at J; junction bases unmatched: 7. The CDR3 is CASSSLGLAGIEQYF. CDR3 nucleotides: TGTGCCAGCAGCTCGTTGGGACTAGCGGGAATTGAGCAGTACTTC.

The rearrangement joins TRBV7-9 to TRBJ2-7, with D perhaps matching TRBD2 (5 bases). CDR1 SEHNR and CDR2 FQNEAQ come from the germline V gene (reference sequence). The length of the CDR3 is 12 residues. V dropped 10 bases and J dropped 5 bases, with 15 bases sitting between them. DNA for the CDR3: TGTGCCACTGAGGGAGTGGTAGACGAGCAGTACTTC. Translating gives CATEGVVDEQYF.

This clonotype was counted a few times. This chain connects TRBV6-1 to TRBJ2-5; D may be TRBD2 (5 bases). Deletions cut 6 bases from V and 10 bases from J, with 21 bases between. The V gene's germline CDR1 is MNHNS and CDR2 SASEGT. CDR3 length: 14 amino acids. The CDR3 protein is CASSFPVWFGDQYF. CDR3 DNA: TGTGCCAGCAGCTTCCCCGTTTGGTTCGGGGACCAGTACTTC.

This chain's CDR3 is CASSHSGRNYGYTF. DNA for the CDR3: TGTGCCAGCAGCCACTCGGGCAGGAACTATGGCTACACCTTC. The chain carries TRBV6-1 and TRBJ1-2; D is undetermined. The CDR3 runs to 14 residues. V was shortened by 6 bases and J by 2 bases, with 13 bases between the two germline ends. CDR1 and CDR2 from the germline V gene are MNHNS and SASEGT.

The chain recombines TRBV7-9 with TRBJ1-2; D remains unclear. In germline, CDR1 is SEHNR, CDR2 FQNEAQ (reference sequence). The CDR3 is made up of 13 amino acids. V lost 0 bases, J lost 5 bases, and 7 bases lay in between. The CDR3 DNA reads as TGTGCCAGCAGCTTAGCGCGGAGTTATGGCTACACCTTC. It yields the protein CASSLARSYGYTF.

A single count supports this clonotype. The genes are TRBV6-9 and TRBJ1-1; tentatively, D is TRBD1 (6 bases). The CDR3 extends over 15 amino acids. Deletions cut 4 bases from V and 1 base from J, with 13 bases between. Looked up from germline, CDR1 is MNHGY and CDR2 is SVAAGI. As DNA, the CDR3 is TGTGCCAGCAGTTCCAACGGACAGCCGAACACTGAAGCTTTCTTT. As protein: CASSSNGQPNTEAFF.

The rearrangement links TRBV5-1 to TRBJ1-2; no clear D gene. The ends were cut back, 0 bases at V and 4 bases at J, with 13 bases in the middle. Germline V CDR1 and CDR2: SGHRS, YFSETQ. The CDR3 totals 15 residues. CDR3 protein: CASSLDVRGAYGYTF. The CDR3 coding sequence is TGCGCCAGCAGCTTGGATGTTAGAGGAGCCTATGGCTACACCTTC.

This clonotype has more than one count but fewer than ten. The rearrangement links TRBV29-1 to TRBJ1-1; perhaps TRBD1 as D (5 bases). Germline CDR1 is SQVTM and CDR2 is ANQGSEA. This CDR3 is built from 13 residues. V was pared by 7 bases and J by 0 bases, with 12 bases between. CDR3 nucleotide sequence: TGCAGCGCTCACCCGACAGTGAACACTGAAGCTTTCTTT. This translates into CSAHPTVNTEAFF.

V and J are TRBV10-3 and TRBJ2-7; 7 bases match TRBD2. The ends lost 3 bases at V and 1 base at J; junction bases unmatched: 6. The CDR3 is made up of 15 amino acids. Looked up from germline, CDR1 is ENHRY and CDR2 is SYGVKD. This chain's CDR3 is CAISEGPGGSYEQYF. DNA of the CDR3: TGTGCCATCAGTGAAGGACCCGGGGGGTCCTACGAGCAGTACTTC.

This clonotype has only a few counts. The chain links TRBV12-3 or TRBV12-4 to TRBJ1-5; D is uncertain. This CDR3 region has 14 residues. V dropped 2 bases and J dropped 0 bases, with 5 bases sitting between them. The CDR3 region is CASSLKVSNQPQHF. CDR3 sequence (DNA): TGTGCCAGCAGTTTAAAAGTTAGCAATCAGCCCCAGCATTTT.

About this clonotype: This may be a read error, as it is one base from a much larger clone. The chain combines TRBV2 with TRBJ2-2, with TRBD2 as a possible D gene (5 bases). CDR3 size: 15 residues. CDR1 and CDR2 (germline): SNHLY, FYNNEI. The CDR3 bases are TGTGCCAGCAGTGAAACTCCCCCAGATCCCGGGGAGCTGATTTTT. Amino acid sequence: CASSETPPDPGELIF. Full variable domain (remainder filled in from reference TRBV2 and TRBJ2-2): EPEVTQTPSHQVTQMGQEVILRCVPISNHLYFYWYRQILGQKVEFLVSFYNNEISEKSEIFDDQFSVERPDGSNFTLKIRSTKLEDSAMYFCASSETPPDPGELIFGEGSRLTVL.

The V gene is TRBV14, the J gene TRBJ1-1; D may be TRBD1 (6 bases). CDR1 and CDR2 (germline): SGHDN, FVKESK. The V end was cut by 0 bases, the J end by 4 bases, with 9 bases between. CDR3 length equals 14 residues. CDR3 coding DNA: TGTGCCAGCAGCCAAGATTGGGGGCCCACTGAAGCTTTCTTT. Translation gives CASSQDWGPTEAFF.

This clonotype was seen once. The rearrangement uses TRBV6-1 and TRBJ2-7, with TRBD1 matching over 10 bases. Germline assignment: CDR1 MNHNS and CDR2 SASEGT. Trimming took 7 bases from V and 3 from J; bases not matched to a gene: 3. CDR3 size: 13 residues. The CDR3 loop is CASIRTGGYEQYF. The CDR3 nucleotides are TGTGCCAGCATCAGGACAGGGGGCTACGAGCAGTACTTC.

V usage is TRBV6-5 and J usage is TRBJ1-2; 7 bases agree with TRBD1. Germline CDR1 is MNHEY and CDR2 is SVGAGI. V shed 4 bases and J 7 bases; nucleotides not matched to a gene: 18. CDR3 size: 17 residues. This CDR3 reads CASSSPPGRGGYCGYTF. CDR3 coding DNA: TGTGCCAGCAGTTCACCCCCGGGCAGGGGGGGATACTGTGGCTACACCTTC.

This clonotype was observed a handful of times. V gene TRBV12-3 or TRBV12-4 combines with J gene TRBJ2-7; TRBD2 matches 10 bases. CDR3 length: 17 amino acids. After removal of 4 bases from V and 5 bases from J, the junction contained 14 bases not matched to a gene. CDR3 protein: CASSSLSGRAPRDEQYF. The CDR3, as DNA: TGTGCCAGCAGTTCCCTCAGCGGGAGGGCCCCCCGGGACGAGCAGTACTTC.

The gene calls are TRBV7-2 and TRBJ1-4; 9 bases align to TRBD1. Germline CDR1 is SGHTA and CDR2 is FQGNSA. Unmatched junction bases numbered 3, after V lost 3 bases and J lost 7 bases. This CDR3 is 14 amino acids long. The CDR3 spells CASSFDRGVEKLFF. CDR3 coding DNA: TGTGCCAGCAGCTTCGACAGGGGGGTTGAAAAACTGTTTTTT.

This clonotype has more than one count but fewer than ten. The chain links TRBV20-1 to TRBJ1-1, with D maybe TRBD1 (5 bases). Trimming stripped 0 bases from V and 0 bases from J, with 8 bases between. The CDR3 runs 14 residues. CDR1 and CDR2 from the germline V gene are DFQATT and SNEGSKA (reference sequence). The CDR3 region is CSARDGGLNTEAFF. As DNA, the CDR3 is TGCAGTGCTAGAGACGGGGGGTTGAACACTGAAGCTTTCTTT.

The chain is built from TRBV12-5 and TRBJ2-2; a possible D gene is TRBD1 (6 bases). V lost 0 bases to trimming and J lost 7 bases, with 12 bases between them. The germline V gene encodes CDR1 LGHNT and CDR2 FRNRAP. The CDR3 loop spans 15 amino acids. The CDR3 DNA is TGTGCTAGTGGTTTGGTACAGGGTCTGATCGGGGAGCTGTTTTTT. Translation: CASGLVQGLIGELFF.